One and the same sample provided the 30 T cell receptor beta chains below, sequenced in a study of cytomegalovirus exposure and HLA in healthy donors. Sequencing was performed with immunoSEQ multiplex PCR; in TCRdb, only in-frame clones are kept and a portion is missing. The sample contains 75,000 to 90,000 clones, 90% to 96% of which appear only once. Input material: PBMCs. The receptors come from a young man in good health and CMV-seropositive.

The CDR3 loop is CASRGGGEPYGYTF. CDR3 DNA: TGTGCCAGCAGAGGAGGGGGGGAACCCTATGGCTACACCTTC. The chain recombines TRBV6-5 with TRBJ1-2; a possible D gene is TRBD1 (6 bases). Trimming pared 6 bases from V and 4 bases from J, leaving 15 bases between. Per germline, CDR1 MNHEY and CDR2 SVGAGI. The CDR3 has 14 amino acids.

This chain connects TRBV2 to TRBJ1-2; possibly TRBD1 for D (6 bases). Trimming stripped 6 bases from V and 5 bases from J, with 10 bases between. The CDR3 contains 12 residues. Looked up from germline, CDR1 is SNHLY and CDR2 is FYNNEI. In nucleotides, the CDR3 is TGTGCCAGCAGGCTACAGGGATATGGCTACACCTTC. Its protein product is CASRLQGYGYTF.

The rearrangement joins TRBV5-1 to TRBJ1-1; 7 nucleotides match TRBD1. CDR3 size: 13 residues. Germline CDR1 SGHRS, CDR2 YFSETQ. V shed 3 bases, J shed 11 bases, and the junction held 10 bases outside the gene matches. CDR3 nucleotides: TGCGCCAGCAGCTCCAGTTTTGACAGGGCCGCTTTCTTT. Its protein is CASSSSFDRAAFF.

V is TRBV9 and J is TRBJ1-5; weak D call: TRBD1 (5 bases). Germline V lookup: CDR1 SGDLS, CDR2 YYNGEE. The CDR3 has 14 residues. Trimming shortened V by 4 bases and J by 5 bases, and 13 bases separated the two germline ends. The DNA of the CDR3 is TGTGCCAGCAGCCCACAGGTAGGGGATCAGCCCCAGCATTTT. It is translated as CASSPQVGDQPQHF.

This chain links TRBV28 with TRBJ2-3, with 7 bases that match TRBD2. The germline gives CDR1 MDHEN, CDR2 SYDVKM. V was clipped by 3 bases and J by 14 bases; unmatched bases: 8. This CDR3 is 12 amino acids long. The CDR3 nucleotides read TGTGCCAGCAGTTTGGGGGGGATAAAATTGTATTTT. This encodes CASSLGGIKLYF. The full variable domain, completed using reference TRBV28 and TRBJ2-3, is DVKVTQSSRYLVKRTGEKVFLECVQDMDHENMFWYRQDPGLGLRLIYFSYDVKMKEKGDIPEGYSVSREKKERFSLILESASTNQTSMYLCASSLGGIKLYFGPGTRLTVL.

The V and J genes are TRBV19 and TRBJ1-2; no reliable D call. CDR1 is LNHDA and CDR2 is SQIVND in the germline V gene (reference sequence). The length of the CDR3 is 11 residues. Trimming removed 3 bases from V and 4 bases from J, with 3 bases in between. The CDR3 is CASSIGYGYTF. The CDR3 DNA reads as TGTGCCAGTAGTATCGGCTATGGCTACACCTTC.

This sequence joins TRBV5-1 and TRBJ2-3, with TRBD2 matching over 8 bases. J gave up 4 bases and V 2 bases, and 6 bases lay outside the gene matches. Germline V lookup: CDR1 SGHRS, CDR2 YFSETQ. The CDR3 is made up of 15 amino acids. The DNA for the CDR3 is TGCGCCAGCAGCTTTATTAGCGGGACCGCAGATACGCAGTATTTT. Protein: CASSFISGTADTQYF.

The chain joins TRBV7-9 to TRBJ2-3; D might be TRBD2 (5 bases). The CDR3 length is 17 residues. Trimming cost V 6 bases and J 3 bases, with 22 bases left between them. Looked up from germline, CDR1 is SEHNR and CDR2 is FQNEAQ (reference sequence). In nucleotides, the CDR3 is TGTGCCAGCAGTGGAGAGACGGAGGCCAGCCCAACAGATACGCAGTATTTT. Amino acids: CASSGETEASPTDTQYF.

The chain has TRBV7-9 and TRBJ2-7, with 8 bases identical to TRBD2. This CDR3 is 15 amino acids long. V was pared by 0 bases and J by 1 base, with 2 bases of the junction left unmatched. CDR1 and CDR2 (germline): SEHNR, FQNEAQ (reference sequence). CDR3 nucleotide sequence: TGTGCCAGCAGCTTAGCGGCGGGGGGATCCTACGAGCAGTACTTC. Protein: CASSLAAGGSYEQYF.

This chain links TRBV27 with TRBJ1-2; 7 positions agree with TRBD1. J lost 4 bases, V lost 5 bases, and 4 bases had no gene match. This CDR3 contains 13 residues. Germline V gene sequence: CDR1 MNHEY, CDR2 SMNVEV (reference sequence). The DNA for the CDR3 is TGTGCCAGCAGTCCCCGGACAGGCTATGGCTACACCTTC. Protein: CASSPRTGYGYTF.

The chain carries TRBV5-1 and TRBJ2-7; D unclear. There are 13 residues in the CDR3. V shed 5 bases and J shed 6 bases, with 15 bases lying between them. Germline loops: CDR1 SGHRS, CDR2 YFSETQ. The CDR3 sequence is CASSERGRTEQYF. Written as DNA, the CDR3 is TGCGCCAGCAGTGAACGAGGCAGAACCGAGCAGTACTTC.

The chain employs TRBV4-1 and TRBJ2-7; 9 positions agree with TRBD1. With V trimmed by 4 bases and J by 4 bases, 5 bases remained unmatched. The length of the CDR3 is 14 residues. Germline V gives CDR1 MGHRA, CDR2 YSYEKL. CDR3 residues: CASSPRQGGYEQYF. The DNA for the CDR3 is TGCGCCAGCAGCCCAAGACAGGGGGGGTACGAGCAGTACTTC.

As concerns this clone: Other DNA sequences in this sample translate to the same CDR3. The chain uses TRBV9 and TRBJ1-5; D is unresolved. The V gene lost 1 base and the J gene lost 3 bases, with 14 bases spanning the gap. The CDR3 is 16 residues long. The germline V gene has CDR1 SGDLS and CDR2 YYNGEE. The CDR3 spells CASSVRMEKYNQPQHF. CDR3 nucleotide sequence: TGTGCCAGCAGCGTAAGGATGGAGAAGTACAATCAGCCCCAGCATTTT.

V and J are TRBV27 and TRBJ2-1; TRBD2 agrees at 9 bases. Trimming removed 3 bases from V and 12 bases from J; junction bases left unmatched: 9. CDR3 length: 14 amino acids. Germline V gene sequence: CDR1 MNHEY, CDR2 SMNVEV (reference sequence). Written as DNA, the CDR3 is TGTGCCAGCAGTTTCTGGCGGGAGGGCCTCACGCAGTTCTTC. It encodes CASSFWREGLTQFF.

The rearrangement joins TRBV6-6 to TRBJ2-1; 11 nucleotides agree with TRBD2. The CDR3 loop spans 15 amino acids. Trimming took 5 bases from V and 5 from J; bases not matched to a gene: 5. From germline, CDR1 is MNHNY and CDR2 SVGAGI (reference sequence). CDR3 bases: TGTGCCAGCAGTCCTCGACTAGCGGGACACAATGAGCAGTTCTTC. It codes for CASSPRLAGHNEQFF.

V is TRBV7-9 and J is TRBJ2-1, with TRBD2 matching over 9 bases. V shed 5 bases, J shed 4 bases, and the junction held 6 bases outside the gene matches. Per germline, CDR1 SEHNR and CDR2 FQNEAQ (reference sequence). The CDR3 covers 15 residues. CDR3 in amino acids: CASSDLAGLYNEQFF. CDR3 sequence (DNA): TGTGCCAGCAGCGACCTAGCGGGATTATACAATGAGCAGTTCTTC.

The chain carries TRBV7-6 and TRBJ2-7, with D perhaps matching TRBD1 (6 bases). Germline loops: CDR1 SGHVS, CDR2 FNYEAQ. This CDR3 contains 21 residues. With 0 bases removed from V and 2 bases from J, the gap between germline ends came to 29 bases. The CDR3 DNA reads as TGTGCCAGCAGCTTAGCTAACCTTGGGGGCTGGTCGCCAAGCTTCCCCTACGAGCAGTACTTC. This translates into CASSLANLGGWSPSFPYEQYF.

The chain links TRBV29-1 to TRBJ1-2; 10 bases map to TRBD1. J lost 4 bases, V lost 7 bases, and 12 bases had no gene match. The V gene's germline CDR1 is SQVTM and CDR2 ANQGSEA. The CDR3 runs 15 residues. CDR3 DNA: TGCAGCGCCGCCGGGACAGGGGAAATTGGCTATGGCTACACCTTC. As protein: CSAAGTGEIGYGYTF.

The V and J genes are TRBV5-1 and TRBJ2-1; 11 bases are shared with TRBD2. Germline lookup yields CDR1 SGHRS and CDR2 YFSETQ. J gave up 3 bases and V 3 bases, and 2 bases lay outside the gene matches. The CDR3 sequence is 15 residues long. The CDR3 region has the DNA TGCGCCAGCAGCTCCACTAGCGGGGGCTACAATGAGCAGTTCTTC. It encodes CASSSTSGGYNEQFF.

This chain links TRBV7-6 with TRBJ2-1, with D possibly TRBD2 on 6 matching bases. The V end lost 5 bases, the J end lost 3 bases, and 17 bases lay between the germline ends. The CDR3 consists of 16 residues. Looked up from germline, CDR1 is SGHVS and CDR2 is FNYEAQ. Here the CDR3 DNA reads TGTGCCAGCAGCACGATAGCGGCCACCCACTACAATGAGCAGTTCTTC. This gives the protein CASSTIAATHYNEQFF.

This chain uses TRBV15 with TRBJ2-2; TRBD2 matches 9 bases. Germline loops: CDR1 LNHNV, CDR2 YYDKDF (reference sequence). The V and J ends lost 6 bases and 6 bases, in that order; junction bases with no gene match: 2. This CDR3 has 13 residues. CDR3 residues: CATSSGRPGELFF. CDR3 DNA sequence: TGTGCCACCAGTAGCGGGAGACCCGGGGAGCTGTTTTTT.

The V call is TRBV6-6, the J call TRBJ1-4; D not resolved. Germline CDR1 and CDR2: MNHNY and SVGAGI (reference sequence). Trimming pared 0 bases from V and 8 bases from J, leaving 13 bases between. This CDR3 is 15 amino acids long. CDR3 loop: CASSYSRVPVEKLFF. In DNA form, the CDR3 reads TGTGCCAGCAGTTACTCGAGGGTTCCAGTCGAAAAACTGTTTTTT.

The chain is built from TRBV9 and TRBJ1-2; D gene unclear. V lost 4 bases and J lost 6, with 16 bases in between. In germline, CDR1 is SGDLS, CDR2 YYNGEE. The CDR3 extends over 14 amino acids. The CDR3 region is CASSPPLKRDGYTF. In DNA, the CDR3 is TGTGCCAGCAGCCCCCCCCTAAAGAGGGATGGCTACACCTTC.

The chain links TRBV28 to TRBJ1-1; 8 bases agree with TRBD1. Trimming took 5 bases from V and 7 from J; bases not matched to a gene: 9. The CDR3 extends over 14 amino acids. Germline V gene lookup returns CDR1 MDHEN and CDR2 SYDVKM. CDR3 loop: CASSPPEGQGEAFF. As DNA, the CDR3 is TGTGCCAGCAGTCCGCCCGAAGGACAGGGTGAAGCTTTCTTT.

The chain carries TRBV4-1 and TRBJ2-7; TRBD2 matches 8 bases. Germline CDR1 MGHRA, CDR2 YSYEKL. The CDR3 consists of 15 residues. V shed 1 base and J 3 bases; nucleotides not matched to a gene: 5. CDR3 region: CASSQALAGNYEQYF. Written as DNA, the CDR3 is TGCGCCAGCAGCCAAGCGTTAGCGGGAAACTACGAGCAGTACTTC.

The CDR3 loop reads CASSLSGILGTEAFF. CDR3 DNA sequence: TGTGCCAGCAGCTTGTCCGGGATATTGGGAACTGAAGCTTTCTTT. This chain links TRBV7-2 with TRBJ1-1; D is unresolved. The CDR3 has 15 amino acids. V lost 3 bases and J lost 5, with 16 bases in between. Germline V gene lookup returns CDR1 SGHTA and CDR2 FQGNSA.

The rearrangement uses TRBV5-1 and TRBJ2-1, with 7 nucleotides matching TRBD2. The trim removed 1 base at V and 8 bases at J, leaving 6 bases unmatched. Germline V gives CDR1 SGHRS, CDR2 YFSETQ. The CDR3 is 14 residues long. In DNA, the CDR3 is TGCGCCAGCAGCTTGAATCTAGCGGTAGATGAGCAGTTCTTC. Residues: CASSLNLAVDEQFF.

V is TRBV29-1 and J is TRBJ2-7; D is possibly TRBD2 (7 bases). The V end was cut by 6 bases, the J end by 7 bases, with 19 bases between. The germline V gene has CDR1 SQVTM and CDR2 ANQGSEA. The CDR3 contains 13 residues. The CDR3 nucleotides are TGCAGCGTGTCCGGGACAAGGGGGGGGGAGCAGTACTTC. This codes for CSVSGTRGGEQYF.

The chain has TRBV5-1 and TRBJ2-1, with 9 nucleotides matching TRBD1. This CDR3 spans 17 amino acids. The J segment lost 8 bases and the V segment lost 4 bases, leaving 16 bases of the junction unmatched. Germline loops: CDR1 SGHRS, CDR2 YFSETQ. In DNA, the CDR3 is TGCGCCAGCAGCAGCCGAGCGGGACAGGGCCAACACGATGAGCAGTTCTTC. Residues: CASSSRAGQGQHDEQFF.

This chain connects TRBV10-3 to TRBJ2-3; 10 bases map to TRBD1. With V trimmed by 4 bases and J by 6 bases, 4 bases remained unmatched. Germline CDR1 is ENHRY and CDR2 is SYGVKD. The CDR3 covers 14 residues. CDR3 DNA: TGTGCCATCAGTGTTGGGACAGGGGCCGATACGCAGTATTTT. This sequence encodes CAISVGTGADTQYF.